The entry below describes one TCR beta chain. This entry belongs to a study of control samples from healthy donors and cancer patients. TCRdb keeps only in-frame clones here, not all; method: immunoSEQ multiplex PCR. Among about 89,000 clones listed, 85% to 90% were seen once. CDR3 length: 14 amino acids. The germline V gene encodes CDR1 PRHDT and CDR2 FYEKMQ (reference sequence). J lost 2 bases, V lost 5 bases, and 4 bases had no gene match. This receptor was obtained from a middle-aged woman in good health. V is TRBV13 and J is TRBJ2-3; 7 nucleotides agree with TRBD2. The sample was blood. The CDR3 DNA follows: TGTGCCAGCAGCCGGACTAGTGCCACAGATACGCAGTATTTT. Protein sequence: CASSRTSATDTQYF.